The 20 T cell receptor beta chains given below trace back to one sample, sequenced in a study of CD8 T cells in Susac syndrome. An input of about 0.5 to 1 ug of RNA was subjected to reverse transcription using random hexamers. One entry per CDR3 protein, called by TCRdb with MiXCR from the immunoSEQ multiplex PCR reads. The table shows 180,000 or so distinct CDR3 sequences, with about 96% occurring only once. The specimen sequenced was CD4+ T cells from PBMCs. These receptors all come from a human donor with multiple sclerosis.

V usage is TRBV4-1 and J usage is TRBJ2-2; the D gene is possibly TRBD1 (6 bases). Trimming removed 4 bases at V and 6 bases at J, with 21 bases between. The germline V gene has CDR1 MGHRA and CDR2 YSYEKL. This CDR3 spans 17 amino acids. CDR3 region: CASSLSYSGTPAGELFF. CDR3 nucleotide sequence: TGCGCCAGCAGCCTAAGTTACTCCGGGACACCCGCCGGGGAGCTGTTTTTT.

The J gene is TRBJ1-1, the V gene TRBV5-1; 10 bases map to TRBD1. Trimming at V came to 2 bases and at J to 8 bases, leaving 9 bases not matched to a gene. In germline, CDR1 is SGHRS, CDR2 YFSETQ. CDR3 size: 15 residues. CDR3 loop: CASSLSPGQGKEAFF. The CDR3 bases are TGCGCCAGCAGCTTATCCCCGGGACAGGGGAAAGAAGCTTTCTTT.

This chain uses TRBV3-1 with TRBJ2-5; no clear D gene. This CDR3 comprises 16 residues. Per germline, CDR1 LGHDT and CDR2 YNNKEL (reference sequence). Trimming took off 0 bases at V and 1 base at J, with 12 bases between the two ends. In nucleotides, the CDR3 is TGTGCCAGCAGCCAAGATCTTTCGGTTCTCCAAGAGACCCAGTACTTC. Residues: CASSQDLSVLQETQYF.

CDR3 protein: CSVRESAQYF. In DNA, the CDR3 is TGCAGCGTTCGGGAGTCTGCGCAGTATTTT. This chain uses TRBV29-1 with TRBJ2-3, with D possibly TRBD2 on 6 matching bases. Germline CDR1 reads SQVTM; CDR2 reads ANQGSEA. The CDR3 length is 10 residues. Trimming removed 5 bases at V and 10 bases at J, with 10 bases between.

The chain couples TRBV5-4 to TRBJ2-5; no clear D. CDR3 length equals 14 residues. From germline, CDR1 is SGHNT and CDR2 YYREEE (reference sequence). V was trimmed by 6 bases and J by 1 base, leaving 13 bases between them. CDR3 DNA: TGTGCCAGCACCAAAGATCAGGCCCAAGAGACCCAGTACTTC. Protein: CASTKDQAQETQYF.

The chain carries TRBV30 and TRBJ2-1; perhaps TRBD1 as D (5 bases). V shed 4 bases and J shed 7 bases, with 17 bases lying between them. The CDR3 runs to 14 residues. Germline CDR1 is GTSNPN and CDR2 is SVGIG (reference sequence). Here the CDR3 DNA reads TGTGCCTGGAATATTGGGGCTCGCTGGAATGAGCAGTTCTTC. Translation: CAWNIGARWNEQFF.

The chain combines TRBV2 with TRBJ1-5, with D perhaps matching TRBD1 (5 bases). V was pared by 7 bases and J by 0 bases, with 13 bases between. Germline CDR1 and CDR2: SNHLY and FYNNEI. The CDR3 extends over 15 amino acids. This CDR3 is CASMKQEYSNQPQHF. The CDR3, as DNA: TGTGCCAGCATGAAACAGGAATATAGCAATCAGCCCCAGCATTTT.

The CDR3 here is CSARVQEEQFF. CDR3 coding DNA: TGCAGTGCTAGAGTCCAGGAGGAGCAGTTCTTC. V usage is TRBV20-1 and J usage is TRBJ2-1; D gene uncertain. CDR1 DFQATT and CDR2 SNEGSKA come from the germline V gene (reference sequence). The V and J ends lost 1 base and 10 bases respectively, with 8 bases between them. The CDR3 is 11 residues long.

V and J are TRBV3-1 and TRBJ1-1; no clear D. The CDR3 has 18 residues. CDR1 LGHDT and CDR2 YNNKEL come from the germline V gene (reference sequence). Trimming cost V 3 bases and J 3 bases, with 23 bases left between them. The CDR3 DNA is TGTGCCAGCAGCCACAGCCTTACGGTGCGCCCCATGGACACTGAAGCTTTCTTT. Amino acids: CASSHSLTVRPMDTEAFF.

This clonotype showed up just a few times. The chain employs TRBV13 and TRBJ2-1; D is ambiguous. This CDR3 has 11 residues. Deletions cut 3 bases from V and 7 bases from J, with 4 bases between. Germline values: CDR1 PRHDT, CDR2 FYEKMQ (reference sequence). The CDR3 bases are TGTGCCAGCAGCTTCCAAAATGAGCAGTTCTTC. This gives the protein CASSFQNEQFF. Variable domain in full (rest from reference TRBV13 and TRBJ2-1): AAGVIQSPRHLIKEKRETATLKCYPIPRHDTVYWYQQGPGQDPQFLISFYEKMQSDKGSIPDRFSAQQFSDYHSELNMSSLELGDSALYFCASSFQNEQFFGPGTRLTVL.

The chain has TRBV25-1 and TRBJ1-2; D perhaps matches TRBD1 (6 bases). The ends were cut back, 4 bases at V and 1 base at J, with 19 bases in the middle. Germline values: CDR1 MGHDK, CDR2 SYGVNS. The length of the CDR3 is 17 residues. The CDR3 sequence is CASSGWLGTQNNYGYTF. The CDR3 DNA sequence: TGTGCCAGCAGTGGATGGCTGGGGACACAGAATAACTATGGCTACACCTTC.

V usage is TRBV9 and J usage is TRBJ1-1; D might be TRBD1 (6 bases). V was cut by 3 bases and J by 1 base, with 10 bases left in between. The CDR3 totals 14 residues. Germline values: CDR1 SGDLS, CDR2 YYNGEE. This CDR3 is CASSAKGQNTEAFF. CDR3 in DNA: TGTGCCAGCAGCGCAAAGGGACAGAACACTGAAGCTTTCTTT.

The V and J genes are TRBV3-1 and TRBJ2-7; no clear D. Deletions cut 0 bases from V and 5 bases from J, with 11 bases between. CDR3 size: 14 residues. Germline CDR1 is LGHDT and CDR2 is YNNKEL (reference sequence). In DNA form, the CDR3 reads TGTGCCAGCAGCCAAGACGCAGGCTGGCACGAGCAGTACTTC. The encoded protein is CASSQDAGWHEQYF.

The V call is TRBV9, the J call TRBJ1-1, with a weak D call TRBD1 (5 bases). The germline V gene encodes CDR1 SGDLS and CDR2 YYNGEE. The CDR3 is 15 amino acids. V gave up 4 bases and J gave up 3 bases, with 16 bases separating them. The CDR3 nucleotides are TGTGCCAGCAGCCCCCGAGGGGTGATAGACACTGAAGCTTTCTTT. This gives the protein CASSPRGVIDTEAFF.

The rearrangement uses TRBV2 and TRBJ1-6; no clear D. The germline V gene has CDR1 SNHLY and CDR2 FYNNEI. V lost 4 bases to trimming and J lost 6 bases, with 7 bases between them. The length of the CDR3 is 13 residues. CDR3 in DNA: TGTGCCAGCAGTGCGGCGGTTAATTCACCCCTCCACTTT. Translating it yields CASSAAVNSPLHF.

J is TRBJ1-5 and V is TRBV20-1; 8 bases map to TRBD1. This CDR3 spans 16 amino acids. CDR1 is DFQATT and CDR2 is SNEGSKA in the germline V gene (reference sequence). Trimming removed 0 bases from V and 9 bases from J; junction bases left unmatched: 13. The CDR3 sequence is CSAREYDRGFGGPQHF. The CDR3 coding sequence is TGCAGTGCTAGAGAATACGACAGGGGCTTTGGGGGGCCCCAGCATTTT.

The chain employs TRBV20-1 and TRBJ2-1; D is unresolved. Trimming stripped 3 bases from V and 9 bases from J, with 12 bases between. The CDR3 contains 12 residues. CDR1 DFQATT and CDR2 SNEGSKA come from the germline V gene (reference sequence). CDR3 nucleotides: TGCAGTGCTAGTCCGGATTTGGGTGAGCAGTTCTTC. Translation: CSASPDLGEQFF.

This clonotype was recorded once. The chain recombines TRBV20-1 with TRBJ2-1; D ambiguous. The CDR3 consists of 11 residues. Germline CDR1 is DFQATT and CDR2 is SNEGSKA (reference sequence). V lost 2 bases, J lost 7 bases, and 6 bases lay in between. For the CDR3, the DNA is TGCAGTGCTAGATCGGTTAATGAGCAGTTCTTC. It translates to CSARSVNEQFF.

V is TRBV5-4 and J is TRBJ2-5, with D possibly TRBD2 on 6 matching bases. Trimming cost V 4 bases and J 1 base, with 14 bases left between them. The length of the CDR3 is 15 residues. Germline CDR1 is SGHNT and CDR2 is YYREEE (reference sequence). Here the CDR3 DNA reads TGTGCCAGCAGCCTACCGGGGGACCTCCAAGAGACCCAGTACTTC. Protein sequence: CASSLPGDLQETQYF. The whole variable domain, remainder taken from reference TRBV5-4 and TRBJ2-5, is ETGVTQSPTHLIKTRGQQVTLRCSSQSGHNTVSWYQQALGQGPQFIFQYYREEENGRGNFPPRFSGLQFPNYSSELNVNALELDDSALYLCASSLPGDLQETQYFGPGTRLLVL.

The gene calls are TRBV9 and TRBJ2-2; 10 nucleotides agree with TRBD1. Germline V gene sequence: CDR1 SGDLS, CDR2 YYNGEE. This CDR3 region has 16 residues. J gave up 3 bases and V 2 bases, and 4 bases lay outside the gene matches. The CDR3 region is CASSVLTGGDTGELFF. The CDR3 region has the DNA TGTGCCAGCAGCGTCCTGACAGGGGGCGACACCGGGGAGCTGTTTTTT.